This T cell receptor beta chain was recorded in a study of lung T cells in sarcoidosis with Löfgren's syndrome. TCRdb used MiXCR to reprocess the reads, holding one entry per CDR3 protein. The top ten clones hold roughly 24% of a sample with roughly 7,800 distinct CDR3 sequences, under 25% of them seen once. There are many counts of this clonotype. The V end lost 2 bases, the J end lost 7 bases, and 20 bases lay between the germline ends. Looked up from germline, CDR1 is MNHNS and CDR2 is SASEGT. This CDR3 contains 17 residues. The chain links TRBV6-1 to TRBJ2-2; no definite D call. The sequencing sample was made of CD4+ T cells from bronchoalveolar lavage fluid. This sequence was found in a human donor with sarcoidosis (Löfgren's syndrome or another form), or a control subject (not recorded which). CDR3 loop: CASSERPAEAVGGELFF. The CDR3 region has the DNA TGTGCCAGCAGTGAAAGGCCCGCAGAGGCGGTTGGCGGGGAGCTGTTTTTT.